These 9 T cell receptor beta chains came from one sample sequenced in a study of cytomegalovirus exposure and HLA in healthy donors. Both 60 Vbeta primers and 13 Jbeta primers went into the PCR. This table comes from immunoSEQ multiplex PCR, and its TCRdb copy is limited to in-frame clones, with some not included. The data contain around 220,000 clones, approximately 79% of them singletons. The sample was PBMCs. These receptors were collected from a girl aged 2 to 10 in good health and CMV-seronegative.

The chain couples TRBV6-1 to TRBJ2-3; 11 bases map to TRBD2. After removal of 10 bases from V and 6 bases from J, the junction contained 12 bases not matched to a gene. Germline-derived CDR1 and CDR2 are MNHNS and SASEGT. The CDR3 length is 15 residues. DNA for the CDR3: TGTGCCATCCCCCGACTAGCGGGGAGGTATGATACGCAGTATTTT. It specifies CAIPRLAGRYDTQYF.

The chain has TRBV5-4 and TRBJ1-1, with 8 nucleotides matching TRBD1. Germline V CDR1 and CDR2: SGHNT, YYREEE (reference sequence). Losses at the gene ends were 0 bases for V and 12 bases for J; bases not matched to a gene: 4. This CDR3 has 12 residues. The CDR3 DNA is TGTGCCAGCAGCTTGGCTGGGACAGGCTCTTTCTTT. It translates to CASSLAGTGSFF.

This chain connects TRBV29-1 to TRBJ2-5, with 7 bases matching TRBD1. CDR3 length: 13 amino acids. Germline values: CDR1 SQVTM, CDR2 ANQGSEA. The ends lost 4 bases at V and 0 bases at J; junction bases unmatched: 2. CDR3 DNA sequence: TGCAGCGTTGCGGGACAGTACCAAGAGACCCAGTACTTC. Amino acid sequence: CSVAGQYQETQYF.

The chain couples TRBV4-1 to TRBJ1-5; D is ambiguous. The CDR3 has 14 amino acids. Between the trimmed V and J ends, which lost 9 bases and 0 bases, there was a span of 12 bases. Per the germline V gene, CDR1 is MGHRA and CDR2 is YSYEKL. The CDR3 nucleotides are TGCGCCAGTCGACTCGTTTATAGCAATCAGCCCCAGCATTTT. It translates to CASRLVYSNQPQHF.

In this sample, this clone turned up once. This chain links TRBV5-1 with TRBJ2-5; 9 nucleotides match TRBD2. CDR1 and CDR2 (germline): SGHRS, YFSETQ. The CDR3 is 14 residues long. After removal of 6 bases from V and 2 bases from J, the junction contained 5 bases not matched to a gene. The CDR3 spells CASTLAGIQETQYF. CDR3 sequence (DNA): TGCGCCAGCACCCTAGCGGGAATTCAAGAGACCCAGTACTTC.

This sequence joins TRBV28 and TRBJ2-5, with D uncertain. In germline, CDR1 is MDHEN, CDR2 SYDVKM. The CDR3 contains 15 residues. V was cut by 1 base and J by 6 bases, with 15 bases left in between. CDR3 in amino acids: CASSLLSVGPKTQYF. In nucleotides, the CDR3 is TGTGCCAGCAGTTTATTATCGGTTGGTCCGAAGACCCAGTACTTC.

This clone was recorded once. The chain employs TRBV6-5 and TRBJ2-5, with D possibly being TRBD1 (5 bases). V was trimmed by 2 bases and J by 5 bases, leaving 9 bases between them. Per germline, CDR1 MNHEY and CDR2 SVGAGI. CDR3 length: 13 amino acids. The CDR3 nucleotides are TGTGCCAGCAGTTACGGGGCCCGGGAGACCCAGTACTTC. Translating it yields CASSYGARETQYF.

This CDR3 is CASSYEGSRTNEKLFF. The CDR3 bases are TGTGCCAGCAGTTACGAGGGAAGTCGGACTAATGAAAAACTGTTTTTT. The chain employs TRBV6-6 and TRBJ1-4; D gene ambiguous. The V gene lost 2 bases and the J gene lost 2 bases, with 12 bases spanning the gap. Germline lookup yields CDR1 MNHNY and CDR2 SVGAGI (reference sequence). This CDR3 spans 16 amino acids.

The chain uses TRBV4-1 and TRBJ1-2; 7 bases agree with TRBD1. CDR3 length equals 14 residues. Trimming took 2 bases from V and 8 from J; bases not matched to a gene: 8. The germline gives CDR1 MGHRA, CDR2 YSYEKL. The CDR3: CASSQTDRDEGYTF. The CDR3 nucleotides read TGCGCCAGCAGCCAAACCGACAGGGATGAGGGCTACACCTTC.